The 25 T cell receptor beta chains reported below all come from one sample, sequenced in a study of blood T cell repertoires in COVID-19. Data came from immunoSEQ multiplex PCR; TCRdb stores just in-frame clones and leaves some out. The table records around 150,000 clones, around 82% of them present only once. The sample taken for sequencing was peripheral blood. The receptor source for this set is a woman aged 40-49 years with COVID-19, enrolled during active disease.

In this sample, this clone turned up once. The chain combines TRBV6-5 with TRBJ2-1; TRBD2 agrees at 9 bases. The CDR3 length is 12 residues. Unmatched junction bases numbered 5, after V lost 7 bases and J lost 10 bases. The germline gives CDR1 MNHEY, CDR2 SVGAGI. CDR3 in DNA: TGTGCCAGCACCCTGCGGGGGGGGGAGCAGTTCTTC. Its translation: CASTLRGGEQFF.

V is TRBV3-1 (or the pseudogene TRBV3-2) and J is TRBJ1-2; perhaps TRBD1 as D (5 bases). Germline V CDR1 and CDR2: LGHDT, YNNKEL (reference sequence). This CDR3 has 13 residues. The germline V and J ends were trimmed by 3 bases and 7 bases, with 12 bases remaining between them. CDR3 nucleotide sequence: TGTGCCAGCAGCCACGGCAGGGCGAGTGGCTACACCTTC. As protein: CASSHGRASGYTF.

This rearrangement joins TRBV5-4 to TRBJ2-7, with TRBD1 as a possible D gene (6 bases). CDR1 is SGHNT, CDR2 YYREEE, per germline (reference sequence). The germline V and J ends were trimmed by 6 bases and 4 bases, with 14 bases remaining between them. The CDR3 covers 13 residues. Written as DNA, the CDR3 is TGTGCCAGCACGTTTCAGGGGAGATACGAGCAGTACTTC. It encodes CASTFQGRYEQYF.

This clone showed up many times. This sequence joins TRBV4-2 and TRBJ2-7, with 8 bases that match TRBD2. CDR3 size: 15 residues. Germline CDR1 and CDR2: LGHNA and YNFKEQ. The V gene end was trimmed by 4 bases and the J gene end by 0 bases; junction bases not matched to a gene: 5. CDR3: CASSLREDNSYEQYF. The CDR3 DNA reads TGTGCCAGCAGCCTGCGGGAGGACAACTCCTACGAGCAGTACTTC.

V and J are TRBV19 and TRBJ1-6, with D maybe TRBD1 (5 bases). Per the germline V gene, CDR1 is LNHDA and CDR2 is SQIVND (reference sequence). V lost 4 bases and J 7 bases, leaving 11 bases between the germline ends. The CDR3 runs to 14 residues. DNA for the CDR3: TGTGCCAGTAGTAGGGCATCAGGGAATTCACCCCTCCACTTT. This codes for CASSRASGNSPLHF.

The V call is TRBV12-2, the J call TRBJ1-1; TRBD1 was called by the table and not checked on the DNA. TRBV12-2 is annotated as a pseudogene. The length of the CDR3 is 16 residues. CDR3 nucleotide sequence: TGTGCAAGTCGCCACGATCGCAGGGCCTTGAACACTGAAGCTTTCTTT. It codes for CASRHDRRALNTEAFF.

The CDR3 region has the DNA TGCGCCAGCAGCCGAAACCGGGACACCAACTATGGCTACACCTTC. It translates to CASSRNRDTNYGYTF. The chain is built from TRBV4-1 and TRBJ1-2; maybe TRBD1 (6 bases). There are 15 residues in the CDR3. In germline, CDR1 is MGHRA, CDR2 YSYEKL. The V and J ends lost 4 bases and 2 bases respectively, with 14 bases between them.

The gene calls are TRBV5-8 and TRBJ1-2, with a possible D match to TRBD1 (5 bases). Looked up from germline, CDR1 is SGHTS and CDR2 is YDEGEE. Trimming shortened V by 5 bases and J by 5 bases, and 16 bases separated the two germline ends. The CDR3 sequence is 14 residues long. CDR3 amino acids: CASRYAGRNYGYTF. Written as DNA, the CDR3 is TGTGCCAGCAGGTATGCAGGGAGGAATTATGGCTACACCTTC.

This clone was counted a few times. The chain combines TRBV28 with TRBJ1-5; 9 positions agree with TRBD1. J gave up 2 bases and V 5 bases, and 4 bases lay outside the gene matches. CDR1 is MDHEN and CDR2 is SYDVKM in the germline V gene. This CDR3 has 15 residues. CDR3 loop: CASSPDRGRNQPQHF. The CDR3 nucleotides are TGTGCCAGCAGTCCGGACAGGGGTCGCAATCAGCCCCAGCATTTT.

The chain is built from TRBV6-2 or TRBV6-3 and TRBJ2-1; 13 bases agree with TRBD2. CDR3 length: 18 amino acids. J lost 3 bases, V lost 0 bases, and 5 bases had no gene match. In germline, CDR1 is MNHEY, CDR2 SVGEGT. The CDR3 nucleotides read TGTGCCAGCAGTTACTCAACTAGCGGGGGGGCTAACTACAATGAGCAGTTCTTC. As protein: CASSYSTSGGANYNEQFF.

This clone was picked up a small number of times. DNA of the CDR3: TGTGCCAGCAGTTACGATAGGAGCGAAGCTTTCTTT. Its protein product is CASSYDRSEAFF. This chain connects TRBV6-5 to TRBJ1-1, with D uncertain. CDR3 length: 12 amino acids. Trimming stripped 2 bases from V and 8 bases from J, with 9 bases between. From germline, CDR1 is MNHEY and CDR2 SVGAGI.

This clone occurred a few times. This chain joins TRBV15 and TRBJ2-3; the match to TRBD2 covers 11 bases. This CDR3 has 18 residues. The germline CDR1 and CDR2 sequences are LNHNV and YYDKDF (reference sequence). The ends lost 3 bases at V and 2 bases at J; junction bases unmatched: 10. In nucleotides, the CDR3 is TGTGCCACCAGCAGGGGACTAGCGGACCTAATCCCCACAGATACGCAGTATTTT. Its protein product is CATSRGLADLIPTDTQYF.

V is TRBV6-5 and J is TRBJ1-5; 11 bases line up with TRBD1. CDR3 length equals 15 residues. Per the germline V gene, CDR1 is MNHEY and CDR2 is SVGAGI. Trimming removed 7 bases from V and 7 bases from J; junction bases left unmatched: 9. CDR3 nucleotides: TGTGCCAGCATGTACCGGACAGGGGGCGGGCAGCCCCAGCATTTT. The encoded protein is CASMYRTGGGQPQHF.

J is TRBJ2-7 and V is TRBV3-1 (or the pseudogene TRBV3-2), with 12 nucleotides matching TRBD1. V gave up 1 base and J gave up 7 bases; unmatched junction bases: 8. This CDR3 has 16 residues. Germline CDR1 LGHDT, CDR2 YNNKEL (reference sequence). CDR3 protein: CASSQAPGTGGWEQYF. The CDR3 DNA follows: TGTGCCAGCAGCCAAGCCCCCGGGACAGGGGGCTGGGAGCAGTACTTC.

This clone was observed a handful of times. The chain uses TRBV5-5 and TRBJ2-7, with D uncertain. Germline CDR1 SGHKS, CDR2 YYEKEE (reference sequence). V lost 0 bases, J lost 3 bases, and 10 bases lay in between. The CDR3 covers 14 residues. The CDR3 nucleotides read TGTGCCAGCAGCTTGGGGCTCTCCGACTACGAGCAGTACGTC. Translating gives CASSLGLSDYEQYV.

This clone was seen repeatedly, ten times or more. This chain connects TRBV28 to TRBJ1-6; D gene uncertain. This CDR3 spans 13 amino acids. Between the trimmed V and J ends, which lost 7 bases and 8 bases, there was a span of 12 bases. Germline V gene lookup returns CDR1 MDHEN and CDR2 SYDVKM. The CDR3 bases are TGTGCCAGCAAAGAGGGCGCCTATTCACCCCTCCACTTT. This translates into CASKEGAYSPLHF.

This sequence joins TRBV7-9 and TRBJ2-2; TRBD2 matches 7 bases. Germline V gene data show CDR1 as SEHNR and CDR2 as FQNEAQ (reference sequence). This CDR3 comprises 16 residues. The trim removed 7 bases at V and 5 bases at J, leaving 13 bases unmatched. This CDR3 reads CASTTGGGLRTGELFF. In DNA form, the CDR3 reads TGTGCCAGCACAACGGGGGGAGGGCTTCGTACCGGGGAGCTGTTTTTT.

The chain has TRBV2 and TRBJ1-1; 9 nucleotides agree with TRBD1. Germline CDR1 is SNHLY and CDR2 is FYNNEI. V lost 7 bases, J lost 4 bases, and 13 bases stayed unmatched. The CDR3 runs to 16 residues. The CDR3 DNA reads TGTGCCAGCAAAGGGACAGGGAGATTTGGGGCCACTGAAGCTTTCTTT. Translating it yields CASKGTGRFGATEAFF.

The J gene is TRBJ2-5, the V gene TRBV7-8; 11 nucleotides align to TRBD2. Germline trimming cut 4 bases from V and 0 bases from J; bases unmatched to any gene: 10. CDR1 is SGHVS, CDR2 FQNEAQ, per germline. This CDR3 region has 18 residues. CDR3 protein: CASSYRETSGVYQETQYF. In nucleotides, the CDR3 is TGTGCCAGCAGCTACCGCGAGACTAGCGGGGTGTACCAAGAGACCCAGTACTTC.

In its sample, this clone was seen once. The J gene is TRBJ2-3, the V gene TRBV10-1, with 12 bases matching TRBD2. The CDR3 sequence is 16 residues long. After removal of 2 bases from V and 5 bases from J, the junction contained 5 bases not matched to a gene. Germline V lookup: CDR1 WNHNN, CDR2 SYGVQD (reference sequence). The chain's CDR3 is CASSEASGGARDTQYF. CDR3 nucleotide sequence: TGCGCCAGCAGTGAGGCTAGCGGGGGGGCAAGAGATACGCAGTATTTT.

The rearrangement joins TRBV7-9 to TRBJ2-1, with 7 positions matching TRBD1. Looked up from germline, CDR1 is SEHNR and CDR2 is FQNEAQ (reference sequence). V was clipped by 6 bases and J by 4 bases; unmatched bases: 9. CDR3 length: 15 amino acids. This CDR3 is CASRSYRDRYNEQFF. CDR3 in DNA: TGTGCCAGCAGGTCTTACCGGGACAGATACAATGAGCAGTTCTTC.

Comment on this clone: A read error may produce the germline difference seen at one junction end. The CDR3 loop is CASSFTGFSRNTIYF. The CDR3, as DNA: TGTGCCAGCAGCTTTACAGGGTTCTCTCGAAACACCATATATTTT. V and J are TRBV7-9 and TRBJ1-3, with D perhaps matching TRBD1 (6 bases). The length of the CDR3 is 15 residues. Germline V lookup: CDR1 SEHNR, CDR2 FQNEAQ (reference sequence). Filled out from reference TRBV7-9 and TRBJ1-3, the complete variable domain reads DTGVSQNPRHKITKRGQNVTFRCDPISEHNRLYWYRQTLGQGPEFLTYFQNEAQLEKSRLLSDRFSAERPKGSFSTLEIQRTEQGDSAMYLCASSFTGFSRNTIYFGEGSWLTVV.

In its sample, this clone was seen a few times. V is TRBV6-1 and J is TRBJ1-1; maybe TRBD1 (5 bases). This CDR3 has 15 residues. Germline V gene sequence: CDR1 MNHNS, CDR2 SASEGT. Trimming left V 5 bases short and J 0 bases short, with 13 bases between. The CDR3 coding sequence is TGTGCCAGCAGTTCACTGGGGGGTATGAACACTGAAGCTTTCTTT. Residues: CASSSLGGMNTEAFF.

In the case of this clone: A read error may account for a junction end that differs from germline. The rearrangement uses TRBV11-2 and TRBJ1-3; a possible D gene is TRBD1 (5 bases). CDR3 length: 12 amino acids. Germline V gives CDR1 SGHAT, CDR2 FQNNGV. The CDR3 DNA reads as TGTGCCAGCGGACAAACTGGGAACACCATATATTTT. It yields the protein CASGQTGNTIYF.

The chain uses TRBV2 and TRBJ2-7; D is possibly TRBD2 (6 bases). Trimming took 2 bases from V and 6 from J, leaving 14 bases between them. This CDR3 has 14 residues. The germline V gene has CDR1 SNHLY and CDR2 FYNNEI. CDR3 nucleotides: TGTGCCAGCAGTGAAATGGCGGGGTTTCCCGAGCAGTACGTC. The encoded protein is CASSEMAGFPEQYV.